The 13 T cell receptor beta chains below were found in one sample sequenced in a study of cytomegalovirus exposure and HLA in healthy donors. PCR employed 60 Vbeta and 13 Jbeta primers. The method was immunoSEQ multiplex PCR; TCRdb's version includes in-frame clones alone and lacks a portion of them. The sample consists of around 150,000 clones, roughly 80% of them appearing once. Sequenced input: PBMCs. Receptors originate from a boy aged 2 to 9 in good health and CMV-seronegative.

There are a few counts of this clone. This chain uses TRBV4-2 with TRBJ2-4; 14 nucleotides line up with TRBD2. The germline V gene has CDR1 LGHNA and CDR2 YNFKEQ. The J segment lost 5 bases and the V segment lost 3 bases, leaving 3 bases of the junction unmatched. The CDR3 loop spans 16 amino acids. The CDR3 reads CASSHRGLAGENIQYF. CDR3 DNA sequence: TGTGCCAGCAGCCACCGGGGACTAGCGGGGGAAAACATTCAGTACTTC.

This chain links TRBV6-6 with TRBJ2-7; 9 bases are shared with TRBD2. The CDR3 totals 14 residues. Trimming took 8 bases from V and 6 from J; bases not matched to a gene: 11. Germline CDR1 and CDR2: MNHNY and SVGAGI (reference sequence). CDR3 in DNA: TGTGCCAGCGGTCGTAGCGGGAGACAATCCGAGCAGTACTTC. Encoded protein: CASGRSGRQSEQYF.

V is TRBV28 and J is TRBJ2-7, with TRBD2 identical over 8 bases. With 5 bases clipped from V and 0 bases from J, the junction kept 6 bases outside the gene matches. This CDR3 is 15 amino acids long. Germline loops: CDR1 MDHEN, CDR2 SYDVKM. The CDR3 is CASSDLAGFSYEQYF. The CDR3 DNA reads TGTGCCAGCAGTGACCTAGCGGGCTTCTCCTACGAGCAGTACTTC.

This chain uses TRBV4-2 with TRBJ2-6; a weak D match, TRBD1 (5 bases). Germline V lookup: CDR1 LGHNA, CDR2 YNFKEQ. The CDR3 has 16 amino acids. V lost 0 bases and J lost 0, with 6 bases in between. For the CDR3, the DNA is TGTGCCAGCAGCCAAGATCAGGGCTCTGGGGCCAACGTCCTGACTTTC. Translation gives CASSQDQGSGANVLTF.

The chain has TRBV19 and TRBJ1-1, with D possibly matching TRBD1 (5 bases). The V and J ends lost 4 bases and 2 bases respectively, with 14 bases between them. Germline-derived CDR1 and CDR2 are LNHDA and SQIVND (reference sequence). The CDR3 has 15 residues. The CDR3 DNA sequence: TGTGCCAGTAGTACCGTAGCCGGGGGTAACACTGAAGCTTTCTTT. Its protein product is CASSTVAGGNTEAFF.

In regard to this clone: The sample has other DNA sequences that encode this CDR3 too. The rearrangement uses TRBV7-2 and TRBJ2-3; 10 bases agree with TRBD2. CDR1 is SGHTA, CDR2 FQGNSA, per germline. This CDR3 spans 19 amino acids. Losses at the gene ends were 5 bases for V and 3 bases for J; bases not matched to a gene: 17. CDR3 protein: CASSRKGALVAGGTDTQYF. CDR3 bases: TGTGCCAGCAGCCGTAAGGGTGCGTTGGTAGCGGGGGGAACAGATACGCAGTATTTT.

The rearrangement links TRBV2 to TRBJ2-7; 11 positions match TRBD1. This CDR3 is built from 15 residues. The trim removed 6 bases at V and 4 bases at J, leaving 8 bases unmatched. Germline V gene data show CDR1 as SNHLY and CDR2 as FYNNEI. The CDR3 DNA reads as TGTGCCAGCAGCGGTGGGACAGGGGGAAGATACGAGCAGTACTTC. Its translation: CASSGGTGGRYEQYF.

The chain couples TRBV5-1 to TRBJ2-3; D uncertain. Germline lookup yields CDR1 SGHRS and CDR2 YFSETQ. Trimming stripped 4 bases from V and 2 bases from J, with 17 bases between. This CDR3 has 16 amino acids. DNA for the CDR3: TGCGCCAGCAGCCCGATCGGTCCCCCAATCACAGATACGCAGTATTTT. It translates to CASSPIGPPITDTQYF.

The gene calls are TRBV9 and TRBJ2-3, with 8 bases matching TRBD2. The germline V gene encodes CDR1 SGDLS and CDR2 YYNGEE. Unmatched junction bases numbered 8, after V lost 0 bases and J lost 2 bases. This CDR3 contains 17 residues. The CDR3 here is CASSVAGGGIPTDTQYF. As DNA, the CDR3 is TGTGCCAGCAGCGTAGCGGGAGGGGGGATTCCCACAGATACGCAGTATTTT.

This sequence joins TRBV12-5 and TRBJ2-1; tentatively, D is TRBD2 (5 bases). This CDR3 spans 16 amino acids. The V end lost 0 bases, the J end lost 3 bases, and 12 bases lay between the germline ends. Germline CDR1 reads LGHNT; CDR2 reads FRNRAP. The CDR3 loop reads CASGLVPREDYNEQFF. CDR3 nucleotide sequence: TGTGCTAGTGGTTTGGTACCCCGGGAAGACTACAATGAGCAGTTCTTC.

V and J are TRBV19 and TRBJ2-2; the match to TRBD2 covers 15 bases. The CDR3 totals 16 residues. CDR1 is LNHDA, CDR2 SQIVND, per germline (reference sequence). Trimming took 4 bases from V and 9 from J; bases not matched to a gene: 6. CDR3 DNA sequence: TGTGCCAGTAGTACCCGGACTAGCGGGAGGGCCTGGGAGCTGTTTTTT. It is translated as CASSTRTSGRAWELFF.

CDR3 nucleotides: TGTGCCAGCAGCTTAGGCCTAGGACAGGGGAGGTTCTTC. Its protein product is CASSLGLGQGRFF. The V gene is TRBV13, the J gene TRBJ2-1, with 9 nucleotides matching TRBD1. This CDR3 spans 13 amino acids. Losses at the gene ends were 0 bases for V and 15 bases for J; bases not matched to a gene: 6. Germline-derived CDR1 and CDR2 are PRHDT and FYEKMQ (reference sequence). The whole variable domain, remainder taken from reference TRBV13 and TRBJ2-1, is AAGVIQSPRHLIKEKRETATLKCYPIPRHDTVYWYQQGPGQDPQFLISFYEKMQSDKGSIPDRFSAQQFSDYHSELNMSSLELGDSALYFCASSLGLGQGRFFGPGTRLTVL.

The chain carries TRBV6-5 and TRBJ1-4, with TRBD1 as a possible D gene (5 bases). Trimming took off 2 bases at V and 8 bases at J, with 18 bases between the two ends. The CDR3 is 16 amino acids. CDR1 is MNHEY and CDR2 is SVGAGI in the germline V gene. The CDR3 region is CASSYRGGTRGEKLFF. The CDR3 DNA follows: TGTGCCAGCAGTTACCGCGGCGGGACCCGGGGGGAAAAACTGTTTTTT.